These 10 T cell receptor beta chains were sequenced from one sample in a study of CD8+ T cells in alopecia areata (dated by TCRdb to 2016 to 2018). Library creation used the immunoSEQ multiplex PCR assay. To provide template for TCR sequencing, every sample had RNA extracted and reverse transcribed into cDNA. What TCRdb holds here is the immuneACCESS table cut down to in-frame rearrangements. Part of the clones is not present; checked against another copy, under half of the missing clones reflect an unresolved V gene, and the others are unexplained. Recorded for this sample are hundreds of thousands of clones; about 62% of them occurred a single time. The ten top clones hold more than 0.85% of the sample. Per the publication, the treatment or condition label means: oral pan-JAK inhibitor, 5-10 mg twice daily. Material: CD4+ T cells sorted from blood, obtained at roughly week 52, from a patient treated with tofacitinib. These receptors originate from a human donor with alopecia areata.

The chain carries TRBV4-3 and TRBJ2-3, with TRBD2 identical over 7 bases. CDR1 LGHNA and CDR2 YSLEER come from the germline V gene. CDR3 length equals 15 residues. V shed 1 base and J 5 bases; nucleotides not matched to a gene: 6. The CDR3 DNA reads TGCGCCAGCAGCCAAGGGACTAGAGACTTAGATACGCAGTATTTT. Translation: CASSQGTRDLDTQYF.

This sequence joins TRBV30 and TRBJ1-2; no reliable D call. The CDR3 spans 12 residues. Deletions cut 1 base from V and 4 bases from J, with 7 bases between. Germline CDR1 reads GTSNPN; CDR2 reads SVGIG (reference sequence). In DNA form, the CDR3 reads TGTGCCTGGAGTGAAGACCTCTATGGCTACACCTTC. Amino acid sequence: CAWSEDLYGYTF.

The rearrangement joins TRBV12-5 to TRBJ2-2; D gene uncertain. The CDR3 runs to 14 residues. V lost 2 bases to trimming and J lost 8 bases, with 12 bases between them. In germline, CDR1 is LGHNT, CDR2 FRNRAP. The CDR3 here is CASGLPPLDGELFF. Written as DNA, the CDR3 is TGTGCTAGTGGTTTGCCCCCGCTCGATGGGGAGCTGTTTTTT.

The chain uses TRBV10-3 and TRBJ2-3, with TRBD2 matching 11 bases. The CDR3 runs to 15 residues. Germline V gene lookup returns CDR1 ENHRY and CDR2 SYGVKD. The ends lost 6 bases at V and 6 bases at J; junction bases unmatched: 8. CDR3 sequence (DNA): TGTGCCATCAGCCCCCGGGCTAGCGGGGGGGATACGCAGTATTTT. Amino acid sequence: CAISPRASGGDTQYF.

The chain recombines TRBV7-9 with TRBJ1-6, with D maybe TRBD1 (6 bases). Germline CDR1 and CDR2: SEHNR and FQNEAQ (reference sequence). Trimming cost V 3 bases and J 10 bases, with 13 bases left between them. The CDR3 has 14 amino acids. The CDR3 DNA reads TGTGCCAGCAGCTTCCAGGGGATATTGTCACCCCTCCACTTT. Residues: CASSFQGILSPLHF.

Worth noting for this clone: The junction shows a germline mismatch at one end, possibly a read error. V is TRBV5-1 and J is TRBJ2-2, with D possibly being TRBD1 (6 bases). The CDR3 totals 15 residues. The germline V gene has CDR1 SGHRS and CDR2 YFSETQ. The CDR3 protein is CASTLLGASTGELFF. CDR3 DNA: TGCGCCAGCACCTTGCTGGGGGCCAGCACCGGGGAGCTGTTTTTT.

In DNA form, the CDR3 reads TGTGCCTGGAGCGGGGTGGGCCAAGAGACCCAGTACTTC. Encoded protein: CAWSGVGQETQYF. The chain is built from TRBV30 and TRBJ2-5; D may be TRBD2 (5 bases). Trimming removed 3 bases at V and 1 base at J, with 9 bases between. This CDR3 contains 13 residues. Germline values: CDR1 GTSNPN, CDR2 SVGIG (reference sequence).

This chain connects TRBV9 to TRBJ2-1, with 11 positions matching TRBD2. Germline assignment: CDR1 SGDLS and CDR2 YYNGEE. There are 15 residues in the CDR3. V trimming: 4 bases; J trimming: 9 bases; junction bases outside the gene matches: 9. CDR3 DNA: TGTGCCAGCAGCTTCGCCGGGACTAGCGGTGGTGAGCAGTTCTTC. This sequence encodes CASSFAGTSGGEQFF.

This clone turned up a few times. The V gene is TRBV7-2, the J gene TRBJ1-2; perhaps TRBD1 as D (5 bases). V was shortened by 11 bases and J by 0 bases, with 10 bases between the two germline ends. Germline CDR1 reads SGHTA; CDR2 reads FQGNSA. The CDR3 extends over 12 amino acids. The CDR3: CAVGASNYGYTF. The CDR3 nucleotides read TGTGCCGTAGGGGCGTCTAACTATGGCTACACCTTC.

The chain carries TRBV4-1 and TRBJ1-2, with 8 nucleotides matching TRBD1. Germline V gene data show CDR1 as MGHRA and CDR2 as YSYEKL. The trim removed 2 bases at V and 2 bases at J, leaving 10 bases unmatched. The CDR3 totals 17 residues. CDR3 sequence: CASSQYFRQGTNYGYTF. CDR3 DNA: TGCGCCAGCAGCCAATACTTCCGACAGGGGACAAACTATGGCTACACCTTC.